This T cell receptor (beta chain) derives from a study of regulatory T cells in long-lasting Graves disease. The CDR3 spans 15 residues. V lost 1 base, J lost 7 bases, and 9 bases stayed unmatched. Germline loops: CDR1 SGHRS, CDR2 YFSETQ. Time point described: newly diagnosed GD, antithyroid drugs for less than 3 months. From RNA extracted from PBMCs, the TCR library was made. CDR3 regions were amplified by Arm-PCR using iRepertoire HTBI primers to build TCR beta libraries. Via MiXCR, TCRdb re-called the multiplex PCR reads, giving one row per CDR3 protein. In the table there are a few hundred thousand distinct CDR3 sequences, about a sixth of which are singletons. This clonotype was counted a few times. The sample also formed part of further work on T cells in Graves' hyperthyroidism and ophthalmopathy. That paper adds: The blood repertoire included most of the expanded thyroid clonotypes above 0.001.

This TCR came from a woman aged 18-29 years with Graves disease. The chain joins TRBV5-1 to TRBJ1-1, with 8 bases identical to TRBD1. This sample comprised peripheral blood mononuclear cells (PBMCs), obtained at new diagnosis, from a patient treated with antithyroid drugs. The CDR3 reads CASSLLGQGGGEAFF. CDR3 coding DNA: TGCGCCAGCAGCTTGCTAGGACAGGGAGGCGGTGAAGCTTTCTTT. The full variable domain, in which reference TRBV5-1 and TRBJ1-1 provide the parts outside the CDR3, is KAGVTQTPRYLIKTRGQQVTLSCSPISGHRSVSWYQQTPGQGLQFLFEYFSETQRNKGNFPGRFSGRQFSNSRSEMNVSTLELGDSALYLCASSLLGQGGGEAFFGQGTRLTVV.